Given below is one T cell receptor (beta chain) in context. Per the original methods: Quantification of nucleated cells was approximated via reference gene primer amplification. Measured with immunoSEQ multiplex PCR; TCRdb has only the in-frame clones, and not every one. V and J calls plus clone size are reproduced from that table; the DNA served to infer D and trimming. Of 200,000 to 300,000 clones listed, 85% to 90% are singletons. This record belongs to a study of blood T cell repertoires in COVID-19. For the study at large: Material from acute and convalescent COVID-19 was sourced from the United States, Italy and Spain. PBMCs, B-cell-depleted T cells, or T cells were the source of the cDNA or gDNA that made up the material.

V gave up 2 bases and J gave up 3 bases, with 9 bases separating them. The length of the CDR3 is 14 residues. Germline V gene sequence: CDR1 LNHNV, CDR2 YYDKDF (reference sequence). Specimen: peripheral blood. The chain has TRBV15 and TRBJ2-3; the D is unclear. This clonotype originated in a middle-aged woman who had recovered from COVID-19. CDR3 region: CATSRPNPTDTQYF. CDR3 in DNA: TGTGCCACCAGCAGACCTAATCCGACAGATACGCAGTATTTT.